These 4 T cell receptor beta chains were all obtained from the same sample, sequenced in a study of patients and donors after allogeneic stem cell transplantation. One entry per CDR3 protein results from TCRdb running MiXCR on the RT-PCR reads. The repertoire holds about 110,000 distinct CDR3 sequences, with 35% to 45% as singletons. The sequenced sample was blood, either unsorted or a sorted T cell fraction (not recorded which). The source is a human donor who was either an allogeneic HSCT recipient or a stem cell or donor lymphocyte infusion donor (not recorded which). It is not recorded whose cells these are; they may come from a transplant donor.

This CDR3 is CASSLAAGPDTQYF. CDR3 DNA: TGTGCCAGCAGCTTAGCGGCTGGCCCTGATACGCAGTATTTT. The chain links TRBV7-2 to TRBJ2-3; D is unclear. This CDR3 is built from 14 residues. Germline CDR1 is SGHTA and CDR2 is FQGNSA. V was shortened by 0 bases and J by 6 bases, with 10 bases between the two germline ends.

The V and J genes are TRBV6-1 and TRBJ1-1; D unresolved. The germline V gene has CDR1 MNHNS and CDR2 SASEGT. CDR3 length equals 12 residues. Trimming pared 1 base from V and 6 bases from J, leaving 6 bases between. CDR3 region: CASSEGTAEAFF. The DNA for the CDR3 is TGTGCCAGCAGTGAAGGTACCGCTGAAGCTTTCTTT.

The chain combines TRBV7-6 with TRBJ2-3; maybe TRBD2 (6 bases). The CDR3 is made up of 17 amino acids. Germline V lookup: CDR1 SGHVS, CDR2 FNYEAQ. The V and J ends lost 0 bases and 1 base respectively, with 14 bases between them. The CDR3 coding sequence is TGTGCCAGCAGCTTAGCGCGCCGGGAGTCCGGCACAGATACGCAGTATTTT. As protein: CASSLARRESGTDTQYF.

This clonotype was picked up many times. This chain uses TRBV7-2 with TRBJ1-6, with D perhaps matching TRBD1 (5 bases). Germline-derived CDR1 and CDR2 are SGHTA and FQGNSA. V lost 5 bases and J 9 bases, leaving 11 bases between the germline ends. This CDR3 contains 13 residues. CDR3 sequence: CASSEYRSSPLHF. CDR3 nucleotides: TGTGCCAGCAGCGAGTACAGGAGTTCACCCCTCCACTTT.